The present T cell receptor (beta chain) was sequenced within a study of cytomegalovirus exposure and HLA in healthy donors. On the study more broadly: In a previous analysis, 117 million unique TCR beta sequences were found from 170 million or so T cells.

In this sample, this clone turned up a few times. Its antigen remains unidentified. Study conclusions and caveats: Among TCR beta chains, those listed as cytomegalovirus-associated numbered 164.

The PCR was carried out with 60 Vbeta primers and 13 Jbeta primers. The repertoire was sequenced with immunoSEQ multiplex PCR; TCRdb's copy has only in-frame clones and lacks some. Of around 100,000 clones detected, 50% to 70% appear once; the ten largest clones hold approximately 4.3%. The V and J ends lost 3 bases and 12 bases, in that order; junction bases with no gene match: 6. The CDR3 is 14 amino acids. Germline V gene lookup returns CDR1 ENHRY and CDR2 SYGVKD. Sequenced input: PBMCs. This TCR came from a human donor in good health. The V gene is TRBV10-3, the J gene TRBJ2-1, with 12 positions matching TRBD2. Here the CDR3 reads CAISEGLAGRLQFF. CDR3 nucleotides: TGTGCCATCAGTGAAGGACTAGCGGGAAGGCTGCAGTTCTTC.